Each of the 25 T cell receptor beta chains below was sequenced from the same sample in a study of glioma-infiltrating T cells after dendritic cell vaccination. The data were produced by immunoSEQ multiplex PCR, yet TCRdb's version contains in-frame clones alone and is incomplete. The data show over 70,000 clones, roughly 87% seen once. The material sequenced was blood, taken before dendritic cell vaccination. All receptors derive from a human donor with glioblastoma.

V and J are TRBV5-1 and TRBJ1-4, with 8 bases aligning to TRBD1. V lost 4 bases, J lost 4 bases, and 9 bases stayed unmatched. CDR3 length: 16 amino acids. Germline CDR1 reads SGHRS; CDR2 reads YFSETQ. The CDR3 is CASSVGHRGDNEKLFF. CDR3 nucleotide sequence: TGCGCCAGCAGCGTAGGGCACAGGGGGGATAATGAAAAACTGTTTTTT.

This clone has only a few counts. This chain joins TRBV19 and TRBJ2-3; 7 bases line up with TRBD1. CDR3 length: 17 amino acids. Germline-derived CDR1 and CDR2 are LNHDA and SQIVND (reference sequence). V shed 5 bases, J shed 0 bases, and the junction held 11 bases outside the gene matches. The CDR3 is CASSSDRRFISTDTQYF. CDR3 DNA sequence: TGTGCCAGTAGTTCGGACAGGCGCTTCATCAGCACAGATACGCAGTATTTT.

The chain has TRBV5-1 and TRBJ2-3; D ambiguous. The CDR3 extends over 12 amino acids. V lost 5 bases and J lost 3, with 7 bases in between. Germline V lookup: CDR1 SGHRS, CDR2 YFSETQ. The CDR3 DNA sequence: TGCGCCAGCAGTCCAGATACAGATACGCAGTATTTT. It codes for CASSPDTDTQYF.

CDR3 in amino acids: CASSLQTGVTGYTF. CDR3 bases: TGTGCCAGCAGCTTACAGACAGGGGTTACTGGCTACACCTTC. The rearrangement joins TRBV7-3 to TRBJ1-2; TRBD1 matches at 8 bases. The germline V gene encodes CDR1 SGHTA and CDR2 FQGTGA. V was clipped by 2 bases and J by 7 bases; unmatched bases: 6. The CDR3 spans 14 residues.

The genes are TRBV20-1 and TRBJ1-2, with D possibly being TRBD1 (6 bases). The CDR3 spans 11 residues. V was trimmed by 3 bases and J by 8 bases, leaving 10 bases between them. Germline CDR1 is DFQATT and CDR2 is SNEGSKA (reference sequence). CDR3 DNA: TGCAGTGCTAGCGGTGGACAGGGCTACACCTTC. Translated: CSASGGQGYTF.

V and J are TRBV6-6 and TRBJ2-3; the D gene is possibly TRBD1 (6 bases). V lost 6 bases and J 0 bases, leaving 10 bases between the germline ends. This CDR3 is 14 amino acids long. The germline V gene encodes CDR1 MNHNY and CDR2 SVGAGI (reference sequence). The CDR3 DNA is TGTGCCAGCAGCCCACAGGGAAGCACAGATACGCAGTATTTT. Amino acids: CASSPQGSTDTQYF.

This rearrangement joins TRBV19 to TRBJ1-1; the D gene is possibly TRBD1 (6 bases). Trimming removed 6 bases from V and 2 bases from J, with 10 bases in between. The CDR3 extends over 13 amino acids. Germline V lookup: CDR1 LNHDA, CDR2 SQIVND (reference sequence). The CDR3: CASRWTANTEAFF. The CDR3 region has the DNA TGTGCCAGTAGGTGGACAGCAAACACTGAAGCTTTCTTT.

As DNA, the CDR3 is TGTGCCAGCAGCTTGACCTCGCAGGGGGCGGTGAACACTGAAGCTTTCTTT. Its translation is CASSLTSQGAVNTEAFF. The chain is built from TRBV5-5 and TRBJ1-1, with 8 bases fitting TRBD1. Germline CDR1 reads SGHKS; CDR2 reads YYEKEE (reference sequence). V dropped 1 base and J dropped 0; count of bases not matched to a gene: 8. CDR3 size: 17 residues. Drawing the rest from reference TRBV5-5 and TRBJ1-1, the complete variable domain is DAGVTQSPTHLIKTRGQQVTLRCSPISGHKSVSWYQQVLGQGPQFIFQYYEKEERGRGNFPDRFSARQFPNYSSELNVNALLLGDSALYLCASSLTSQGAVNTEAFFGQGTRLTVV.

The V gene is TRBV7-6, the J gene TRBJ1-4; D unresolved. Germline CDR1 SGHVS, CDR2 FNYEAQ. V was clipped by 2 bases and J by 0 bases, with 4 bases between them. The length of the CDR3 is 14 residues. This chain's CDR3 is CASSLLSTNEKLFF. The CDR3 nucleotides read TGTGCCAGCAGCTTACTCTCAACTAATGAAAAACTGTTTTTT.

In DNA form, the CDR3 reads TGTGCCAGCAGATCGGGGAATTGGCAGTCTGGAAACACCATATATTTT. Its translation: CASRSGNWQSGNTIYF. This rearrangement joins TRBV11-2 to TRBJ1-3, with unresolved D. The CDR3 runs 16 residues. Germline V gives CDR1 SGHAT, CDR2 FQNNGV. Trimming shortened V by 6 bases and J by 1 base, and 16 bases separated the two germline ends.

The table lists this clone with a few counts. The J gene is TRBJ2-3, the V gene TRBV11-2; D gene unclear. The V and J ends lost 4 bases and 0 bases respectively, with 11 bases between them. This CDR3 region has 15 residues. Germline values: CDR1 SGHAT, CDR2 FQNNGV. CDR3 DNA: TGTGCCAGCAGCTCCCAGCCTAGTAGCACAGATACGCAGTATTTT. As protein: CASSSQPSSTDTQYF. Full variable domain (remainder filled in from reference TRBV11-2 and TRBJ2-3): EAGVAQSPRYKIIEKRQSVAFWCNPISGHATLYWYQQILGQGPKLLIQFQNNGVVDDSQLPKDRFSAERLKGVDSTLKIQPAKLEDSAVYLCASSSQPSSTDTQYFGPGTRLTVL.

V usage is TRBV6-5 and J usage is TRBJ1-2, with 7 bases that match TRBD1. CDR1 and CDR2 (germline): MNHEY, SVGAGI. Trimming cost V 4 bases and J 3 bases; bases outside gene matches: 11. The CDR3 is 16 residues long. Here the CDR3 reads CASSLGGTVLDYGYTF. As DNA, the CDR3 is TGTGCCAGCAGTTTAGGTGGGACAGTTTTAGACTATGGCTACACCTTC.

This clone was detected a few times. The genes are TRBV25-1 and TRBJ2-4; 11 bases are shared with TRBD1. V shed 5 bases, J shed 8 bases, and the junction held 8 bases outside the gene matches. The germline CDR1 and CDR2 sequences are MGHDK and SYGVNS. This CDR3 contains 15 residues. CDR3 in DNA: TGTGCCAGCAGTCGAGGAGGGGGACAGGGGGACATTCAGTACTTC. Protein: CASSRGGGQGDIQYF.

The rearrangement joins TRBV29-1 to TRBJ1-1, with D unclear. This CDR3 region has 10 residues. Germline assignment: CDR1 SQVTM and CDR2 ANQGSEA. Trimming shortened V by 7 bases and J by 6 bases, and 9 bases separated the two germline ends. The CDR3 is CSASEAEAFF. CDR3 bases: TGCAGCGCCTCTGAGGCTGAAGCTTTCTTT.

The chain uses TRBV5-1 and TRBJ2-5; D perhaps matches TRBD2 (7 bases). From germline, CDR1 is SGHRS and CDR2 YFSETQ. This CDR3 region has 12 residues. V was trimmed by 6 bases and J by 5 bases, leaving 11 bases between them. The CDR3 DNA reads as TGCGCCAGCAACGGGGGGCGGGAGACCCAGTACTTC. Translating gives CASNGGRETQYF.

The chain recombines TRBV2 with TRBJ2-7; 11 bases align to TRBD2. Germline CDR1 reads SNHLY; CDR2 reads FYNNEI. Losses at the gene ends were 5 bases for V and 7 bases for J; bases not matched to a gene: 10. The CDR3 has 15 residues. CDR3 region: CASSPVAGGSREQYF. CDR3 nucleotides: TGTGCCAGCAGTCCTGTAGCGGGGGGGAGTCGGGAGCAGTACTTC.

This clone has more than one count but fewer than ten. The V call is TRBV6-6, the J call TRBJ1-2, with D possibly matching TRBD1 (6 bases). The ends were cut back, 8 bases at V and 3 bases at J, with 10 bases in the middle. CDR3 length equals 12 residues. The germline gives CDR1 MNHNY, CDR2 SVGAGI (reference sequence). CDR3 residues: CASRDMDYGYTF. Written as DNA, the CDR3 is TGTGCCAGCCGGGACATGGACTATGGCTACACCTTC.

This chain links TRBV10-2 with TRBJ1-3; a possible D gene is TRBD1 (5 bases). The CDR3 totals 14 residues. Per the germline V gene, CDR1 is WSHSY and CDR2 is SAAADI. The V gene lost 9 bases and the J gene lost 0 bases, with 12 bases spanning the gap. For the CDR3, the DNA is TGCGCCAGTGGAACAGGAAACTCTGGAAACACCATATATTTT. Translated: CASGTGNSGNTIYF.

This clone was counted between two and nine times. The V and J genes are TRBV30 and TRBJ1-3, with D unclear. Germline V CDR1 and CDR2: GTSNPN, SVGIG (reference sequence). The V gene lost 0 bases and the J gene lost 0 bases, with 12 bases spanning the gap. There are 16 residues in the CDR3. The CDR3 loop reads CAWSVREGISGNTIYF. The CDR3, as DNA: TGTGCCTGGAGTGTACGTGAGGGTATCTCTGGAAACACCATATATTTT.

J is TRBJ2-5 and V is TRBV5-1; 8 bases fit TRBD1. With 2 bases clipped from V and 5 bases from J, the junction kept 8 bases outside the gene matches. Germline-derived CDR1 and CDR2 are SGHRS and YFSETQ. The CDR3 is 15 amino acids. This chain's CDR3 is CASSLRQGLEETQYF. Written as DNA, the CDR3 is TGCGCCAGCAGCTTACGACAGGGGTTAGAGGAGACCCAGTACTTC. The full variable domain, in which reference TRBV5-1 and TRBJ2-5 provide the parts outside the CDR3, is KAGVTQTPRYLIKTRGQQVTLSCSPISGHRSVSWYQQTPGQGLQFLFEYFSETQRNKGNFPGRFSGRQFSNSRSEMNVSTLELGDSALYLCASSLRQGLEETQYFGPGTRLLVL.

The table lists this clone with a few counts. The chain employs TRBV19 and TRBJ1-5; the D gene is possibly TRBD1 (5 bases). The germline V and J ends were trimmed by 7 bases and 1 base, with 20 bases remaining between them. From germline, CDR1 is LNHDA and CDR2 SQIVND (reference sequence). This CDR3 contains 17 residues. The CDR3 region has the DNA TGTGCCAGTATTTCGCGGCCCCTAGGGGTAAGCAATCAGCCCCAGCATTTT. It specifies CASISRPLGVSNQPQHF.

The chain combines TRBV30 with TRBJ2-7; TRBD1 matches at 8 bases. V lost 3 bases and J lost 7; bases outside the gene matches: 2. The germline gives CDR1 GTSNPN, CDR2 SVGIG (reference sequence). The CDR3 is 11 amino acids. The CDR3: CAWSTGGEQYV. CDR3 in DNA: TGTGCCTGGAGCACAGGGGGAGAGCAGTACGTC.

The CDR3 sequence is CASSDGVGNIQYF. The CDR3 DNA reads as TGTGCCAGCAGTGACGGGGTAGGGAACATTCAGTACTTC. The chain joins TRBV6-5 to TRBJ2-4; a possible D gene is TRBD2 (5 bases). Germline V gene data show CDR1 as MNHEY and CDR2 as SVGAGI. This CDR3 spans 13 amino acids. Trimming removed 5 bases from V and 7 bases from J, with 12 bases in between.

The V and J genes are TRBV30 and TRBJ2-3; TRBD2 matches at 9 bases. Per the germline V gene, CDR1 is GTSNPN and CDR2 is SVGIG (reference sequence). Losses at the gene ends were 3 bases for V and 2 bases for J; bases not matched to a gene: 6. The CDR3 is 15 residues long. This CDR3 reads CAWRRLAGNTDTQYF. The DNA for the CDR3 is TGTGCCTGGAGACGGCTAGCGGGAAACACAGATACGCAGTATTTT.

V gene TRBV18 combines with J gene TRBJ2-5; tentatively, D is TRBD2 (5 bases). CDR3 length equals 13 residues. V dropped 3 bases and J dropped 5 bases, with 10 bases sitting between them. The V gene's germline CDR1 is KGHSH and CDR2 LQKENI. CDR3 region: CASSPGVQETQYF. CDR3 nucleotide sequence: TGTGCCAGCTCACCCGGGGTTCAGGAGACCCAGTACTTC.